This entry describes one T cell receptor beta chain. The antigen remains undetermined. This sample was taken from a study of T-cell memory formation after mild COVID-19. Across the whole study: The TCR clusters were mostly specific to one donor.

TCRdb redid the calling of the 5' RACE reads with MiXCR, one entry per CDR3 protein. The data hold about 470,000 distinct CDR3 sequences, with 25% observed a single time. V lost 4 bases, J lost 6 bases, and 7 bases stayed unmatched. The V gene's germline CDR1 is SGHRS and CDR2 YFSETQ. CDR3 length: 14 residues. General study results and limits: Nothing showed for sure that second-wave clones peaking on day 37 were SARS-CoV-2 specific.

The sequence derives from an adult woman who had mild COVID-19 (a few samples of this study predate the infection). Cell type and time point are not known. The sample comprised PBMCs or a T cell subset sorted from them (not recorded which). The V call is TRBV5-1, the J call TRBJ2-3; 8 positions match TRBD1. The CDR3 spells CASSADRGGDTQYF. For the CDR3, the DNA is TGCGCCAGCAGCGCCGACAGGGGTGGGGATACGCAGTATTTT.